The next 5 T cell receptor beta chains were all read from a single sample in a study of cytomegalovirus exposure and HLA in healthy donors. The PCR contained 60 Vbeta and 13 Jbeta primers. The method was immunoSEQ multiplex PCR; TCRdb's version includes in-frame clones alone and lacks a portion of them. The sample yields over 100,000 clones, roughly 9% seen once. Sequenced input: PBMCs. These TCRs come from a middle-aged woman in good health and CMV-seropositive.

The genes are TRBV7-9 and TRBJ2-1, with TRBD1 identical over 8 bases. This CDR3 has 16 residues. Unmatched junction bases numbered 9, after V lost 5 bases and J lost 3 bases. CDR1 and CDR2 from the germline V gene are SEHNR and FQNEAQ (reference sequence). The chain's CDR3 is CASSPRWGQDYNEQFF. For the CDR3, the DNA is TGTGCCAGCAGCCCGCGTTGGGGACAGGACTACAATGAGCAGTTCTTC.

This clone appeared a few times. V and J are TRBV2 and TRBJ2-3; the D is unclear. This CDR3 has 12 residues. V was clipped by 8 bases and J by 2 bases, with 8 bases between them. Germline V gene sequence: CDR1 SNHLY, CDR2 FYNNEI. CDR3 bases: TGTGCCAGCGTCATCCACACAGATACGCAGTATTTT. Translation gives CASVIHTDTQYF.

The table lists this clone with a few counts. This sequence joins TRBV5-1 and TRBJ1-4, with 8 bases identical to TRBD1. The germline V gene encodes CDR1 SGHRS and CDR2 YFSETQ. Trimming cost V 4 bases and J 6 bases; bases outside gene matches: 8. This CDR3 is built from 15 residues. CDR3 DNA sequence: TGCGCCAGCAGCCAACACGGACAGGGTGATGAAAAACTGTTTTTT. It is translated as CASSQHGQGDEKLFF.

The rearrangement joins TRBV10-3 to TRBJ1-2; D is unresolved. Looked up from germline, CDR1 is ENHRY and CDR2 is SYGVKD. The CDR3 is 12 amino acids. The V end lost 2 bases, the J end lost 8 bases, and 9 bases lay between the germline ends. As DNA, the CDR3 is TGTGCCATCAGTGAGGAGGGTTCCGGCTACACCTTC. It specifies CAISEEGSGYTF.

The rearrangement joins TRBV4-3 to TRBJ1-6; D call uncertain. Germline lookup yields CDR1 LGHNA and CDR2 YSLEER. The CDR3 is 14 amino acids. Trimming removed 0 bases at V and 12 bases at J, with 12 bases between. CDR3 in DNA: TGCGCCAGCAGCCAAGATGCGCTCCAAATACCCCTCCACTTT. Protein sequence: CASSQDALQIPLHF.